These 6 T cell receptor beta chains were sequenced from one sample in a study of control samples from healthy donors and cancer patients. The repertoire was sequenced with immunoSEQ multiplex PCR; TCRdb's copy has only in-frame clones and lacks some. The sample carries 95,000 to 150,000 clones, roughly 90% recorded once. Source material: blood. The receptors derive from a woman aged 18-29 years in good health.

In regard to this clone: At the DNA level, this CDR3 is encoded by other sequences in the same sample as well. The chain has TRBV2 and TRBJ2-3; 8 positions match TRBD2. J was trimmed by 1 base and V by 6 bases; bases with no gene match: 3. Germline assignment: CDR1 SNHLY and CDR2 FYNNEI. The CDR3 is 14 amino acids. CDR3 sequence: CASSETSGTDTQYF. Here the CDR3 DNA reads TGTGCCAGCAGCGAGACTAGCGGCACAGATACGCAGTATTTT.

The CDR3 DNA reads TGTGCCAGCAGTCGACTAGCGGGAGGCCTCGGCGGGGAGCTGTTTTTT. This gives the protein CASSRLAGGLGGELFF. J is TRBJ2-2 and V is TRBV6-6; 13 bases line up with TRBD2. Trimming cost V 5 bases and J 7 bases; bases outside gene matches: 7. Germline CDR1 reads MNHNY; CDR2 reads SVGAGI (reference sequence). The CDR3 is 16 amino acids.

The chain uses TRBV6-1 and TRBJ2-1; 8 positions agree with TRBD1. There are 14 residues in the CDR3. Germline CDR1 is MNHNS and CDR2 is SASEGT. The V and J ends lost 3 bases and 10 bases, in that order; junction bases with no gene match: 8. CDR3 region: CASSDRTGWGEQFF. The CDR3 region has the DNA TGTGCCAGCAGTGATCGGACAGGGTGGGGGGAGCAGTTCTTC.

The V gene is TRBV7-3, the J gene TRBJ2-3; D gene unclear. Germline assignment: CDR1 SGHTA and CDR2 FQGTGA. V lost 8 bases and J lost 2, with 11 bases in between. The CDR3 extends over 13 amino acids. CDR3 loop: CASSPPYTDTQYF. The CDR3 bases are TGTGCCAGCTCCCCGCCTTACACAGATACGCAGTATTTT.

The gene calls are TRBV29-1 and TRBJ2-4, with D maybe TRBD1 (5 bases). V was trimmed by 3 bases and J by 0 bases, leaving 9 bases between them. Germline V CDR1 and CDR2: SQVTM, ANQGSEA. The CDR3 contains 14 residues. Written as DNA, the CDR3 is TGCAGCGTTGAGGGGCCCCGAGCCAAAAACATTCAGTACTTC. Encoded protein: CSVEGPRAKNIQYF. Together with reference TRBV29-1 and TRBJ2-4, the CDR3 gives the full variable domain: SAVISQKPSRDICQRGTSLTIQCQVDSQVTMMFWYRQQPGQSLTLIATANQGSEATYESGFVIDKFPISRPNLTFSTLTVSNMSPEDSSIYLCSVEGPRAKNIQYFGAGTRLSVL.

The chain combines TRBV7-9 with TRBJ2-2, with 8 nucleotides matching TRBD1. The V gene's germline CDR1 is SEHNR and CDR2 FQNEAQ (reference sequence). The CDR3 loop spans 16 amino acids. The V segment lost 8 bases and the J segment 2 bases; nucleotides outside the gene matches: 10. The CDR3 region has the DNA TGTGCCAGCCGGAGCCGGGACAGGACAAACACCGGGGAGCTGTTTTTT. Amino acid sequence: CASRSRDRTNTGELFF.